The 24 T cell receptor beta chains listed next were all sequenced from one sample in a study of early T cells in non-severe SARS-CoV-2 infection. TCRdb used MiXCR to reprocess the 5' RACE reads, holding one entry per CDR3 protein. The sample records tens of thousands of distinct CDR3 sequences, roughly 7% being singletons. What was sequenced was whole blood. The receptors were sampled from an adult who was a healthcare worker with PCR-confirmed SARS-CoV-2 infection or an uninfected control (not recorded which).

In this sample, this clonotype turned up many times. This rearrangement joins TRBV28 to TRBJ2-7; 8 bases align to TRBD2. The germline gives CDR1 MDHEN, CDR2 SYDVKM. This CDR3 comprises 14 residues. The V segment lost 3 bases and the J segment 6 bases; nucleotides outside the gene matches: 7. DNA for the CDR3: TGTGCCAGCAGTTTTCCCGGGGGGGTGAGCGAGCAGTACTTC. Amino acid sequence: CASSFPGGVSEQYF.

This clonotype was counted at least ten times. The CDR3 DNA follows: TGCAGTGCTCCGACCGGGACTAGCGGGGGGTCATGGGTCACAGATACGCAGTATTTT. The encoded protein is CSAPTGTSGGSWVTDTQYF. The rearrangement links TRBV20-1 to TRBJ2-3; 15 nucleotides align to TRBD2. Per germline, CDR1 DFQATT and CDR2 SNEGSKA (reference sequence). The CDR3 consists of 19 residues. V lost 5 bases to trimming and J lost 2 bases; unmatched junction nucleotides: 14.

The chain uses TRBV18 and TRBJ2-3, with D unclear. The length of the CDR3 is 13 residues. CDR1 is KGHSH, CDR2 LQKENI, per germline. Trimming left V 4 bases short and J 2 bases short, with 7 bases between. The CDR3 reads CASSQYNTDTQYF. In DNA form, the CDR3 reads TGTGCCAGCTCACAGTACAACACAGATACGCAGTATTTT. Drawing the rest from reference TRBV18 and TRBJ2-3, the complete variable domain is NAGVMQNPRHLVRRRGQEARLRCSPMKGHSHVYWYRQLPEEGLKFMVYLQKENIIDESGMPKERFSAEFPKEGPSILRIQQVVRGDSAAYFCASSQYNTDTQYFGPGTRLTVL.

In this sample, this clonotype turned up many times. J is TRBJ2-7 and V is TRBV10-3; D is unresolved. Per the germline V gene, CDR1 is ENHRY and CDR2 is SYGVKD. V lost 2 bases, J lost 3 bases, and 11 bases lay in between. The CDR3 consists of 14 residues. The CDR3 nucleotides are TGTGCCATCAGTGAGATCGGCAGCTACTACGAGCAGTACTTC. Protein: CAISEIGSYYEQYF.

This clonotype was detected many times. The chain uses TRBV10-3 and TRBJ2-3; 8 bases map to TRBD1. The CDR3 contains 11 residues. Germline trimming cut 9 bases from V and 6 bases from J; bases unmatched to any gene: 2. Looked up from germline, CDR1 is ENHRY and CDR2 is SYGVKD. CDR3 in DNA: TGTGCCATAGGACAGGGCGATACGCAGTATTTT. This codes for CAIGQGDTQYF.

This clonotype has more than one count but fewer than ten. The chain recombines TRBV6-2 or TRBV6-3 with TRBJ1-2; TRBD1 might be the D (5 bases). The V gene's germline CDR1 is MNHEY and CDR2 SVGEGT. With 5 bases removed from V and 1 base from J, the gap between germline ends came to 14 bases. The CDR3 is 15 residues long. CDR3 nucleotides: TGTGCCAGCAGTCCTCGGGACCGACTTAACTATGGCTACACCTTC. Translating it yields CASSPRDRLNYGYTF.

This clonotype showed up just a few times. J is TRBJ2-1 and V is TRBV2; D is ambiguous. Germline V gene sequence: CDR1 SNHLY, CDR2 FYNNEI. V lost 5 bases and J 6 bases, leaving 14 bases between the germline ends. The CDR3 has 14 amino acids. CDR3 coding DNA: TGTGCCAGCAGTCTGGCTTCATTCGGCAATGAGCAGTTCTTC. It translates to CASSLASFGNEQFF.

This clonotype showed up many times. The V gene is TRBV7-9, the J gene TRBJ2-1; D ambiguous. The CDR3 loop spans 15 amino acids. CDR1 and CDR2 from the germline V gene are SEHNR and FQNEAQ (reference sequence). The V and J ends lost 5 bases and 3 bases respectively, with 14 bases between them. CDR3 bases: TGTGCCAGCAGCGCTAGAGGCCCACTCTACAATGAGCAGTTCTTC. Encoded protein: CASSARGPLYNEQFF.

This clonotype was found many times. The V gene is TRBV6-1, the J gene TRBJ2-5; D gene uncertain. Germline-derived CDR1 and CDR2 are MNHNS and SASEGT. V was cut by 2 bases and J by 2 bases, with 3 bases left in between. The CDR3 is made up of 12 amino acids. CDR3 bases: TGTGCCAGCAGTGAAAGGCAAGAGACCCAGTACTTC. Translating it yields CASSERQETQYF.

This clonotype has at least ten counts. This rearrangement joins TRBV29-1 to TRBJ2-2; 9 nucleotides agree with TRBD1. There are 15 residues in the CDR3. The trim removed 0 bases at V and 6 bases at J, leaving 5 bases unmatched. Looked up from germline, CDR1 is SQVTM and CDR2 is ANQGSEA. The CDR3, as DNA: TGCAGCGTTGAAGATTTGGGGACAGGGTCCGGGGAGCTGTTTTTT. Residues: CSVEDLGTGSGELFF.

The genes are TRBV28 and TRBJ2-7; TRBD2 matches 7 bases. Germline trimming cut 3 bases from V and 3 bases from J; bases unmatched to any gene: 8. CDR1 and CDR2 (germline): MDHEN, SYDVKM. This CDR3 is built from 15 residues. The CDR3 loop is CASSFPGPGGYEQYF. CDR3 in DNA: TGTGCCAGCAGTTTCCCGGGACCGGGGGGCTACGAGCAGTACTTC.

This clonotype showed up many times. The rearrangement uses TRBV12-3 or TRBV12-4 and TRBJ2-7; D remains unclear. V was pared by 3 bases and J by 2 bases, with 8 bases between. The CDR3 covers 13 residues. In DNA form, the CDR3 reads TGTGCCAGCAGTTTGAACACCCCCTACGAGCAGTACTTC. This codes for CASSLNTPYEQYF.

Turning to this clonotype: One end of the junction is discordant with germline, which a read error may explain. The rearrangement links TRBV12-3 or TRBV12-4 to TRBJ1-1; D possibly corresponds to TRBD1 (5 bases). This CDR3 region has 13 residues. CDR3: CASSLGQGTEVFF. DNA for the CDR3: TGTGCCAGCAGTTTGGGGCAGGGAACTGAAGTTTTCTTT.

The CDR3 region has the DNA TGTGCCAGCAGTTTGACAGGGGGCTTAAGTGGCTACACCTTC. Translating it yields CASSLTGGLSGYTF. The V and J genes are TRBV12-3 or TRBV12-4 and TRBJ1-2; 10 bases agree with TRBD1. Trimming at V came to 3 bases and at J to 7 bases, leaving 5 bases not matched to a gene. CDR3 length: 14 amino acids.

This clonotype appeared many times. The chain links TRBV12-3 or TRBV12-4 to TRBJ1-2; D perhaps matches TRBD1 (5 bases). CDR3 length: 17 amino acids. The germline V and J ends were trimmed by 0 bases and 4 bases, with 18 bases remaining between them. The chain's CDR3 is CASSLAVGTETGYGYTF. DNA for the CDR3: TGTGCCAGCAGTTTAGCAGTGGGGACGGAAACTGGCTATGGCTACACCTTC.

The table lists this clonotype with a few counts. The chain is built from TRBV11-2 and TRBJ2-3; D ambiguous. Trimming took off 1 base at V and 8 bases at J, with 7 bases between the two ends. CDR3 size: 12 residues. Germline loops: CDR1 SGHAT, CDR2 FQNNGV. CDR3 in amino acids: CASSLAGFTQYF. CDR3 DNA sequence: TGTGCCAGCAGCTTAGCGGGCTTTACGCAGTATTTT.

This clonotype was detected many times. The chain links TRBV30 to TRBJ2-2; no firm D call. Between the trimmed V and J ends, which lost 0 bases and 3 bases, there was a span of 8 bases. CDR1 and CDR2 (germline): GTSNPN, SVGIG (reference sequence). The CDR3 consists of 14 residues. Here the CDR3 reads CAWSVLRYTGELFF. In DNA form, the CDR3 reads TGTGCCTGGAGTGTACTTAGATACACCGGGGAGCTGTTTTTT.

This clonotype turned up a few times. The V and J genes are TRBV5-1 and TRBJ2-7, with a possible D match to TRBD1 (6 bases). The CDR3 is 14 amino acids. Trimming stripped 7 bases from V and 0 bases from J, with 14 bases between. CDR1 is SGHRS, CDR2 YFSETQ, per germline. The CDR3 loop reads CASRTEPSSYEQYF. The CDR3 nucleotides are TGCGCCAGCCGGACAGAACCGTCCTCCTACGAGCAGTACTTC.

This clonotype was picked up a small number of times. This sequence joins TRBV6-2 or TRBV6-3 and TRBJ2-5; TRBD1 might be the D (6 bases). V lost 2 bases and J 2 bases, leaving 12 bases between the germline ends. The CDR3 spans 15 residues. CDR1 MNHEY and CDR2 SVGEGT come from the germline V gene. CDR3 in DNA: TGTGCCAGCAGTTACAGGGGGATGAGGCAAGAGACCCAGTACTTC. Residues: CASSYRGMRQETQYF.

CDR3 amino acids: CASSPAGAQYEQYF. The CDR3 coding sequence is TGTGCCAGCTCACCAGCAGGGGCCCAGTACGAGCAGTACTTC. This chain connects TRBV18 to TRBJ2-7; a weak D match, TRBD1 (6 bases). The germline V gene encodes CDR1 KGHSH and CDR2 LQKENI. The CDR3 has 14 residues. The V and J ends lost 2 bases and 4 bases respectively, with 12 bases between them.

Worth noting for this clonotype: A much larger clone differs by one base, so this may be a read error. The chain recombines TRBV24-1 with TRBJ1-4; TRBD1 matches at 7 bases. In germline, CDR1 is KGHDR, CDR2 SFDVKD. The CDR3 consists of 15 residues. CDR3 nucleotides: TGTGCCGCCAGTGACCCAGGGGGAGCTAATGAAAAACTGTTTTTT. Residues: CAASDPGGANEKLFF.

This clonotype was seen many times. V usage is TRBV12-3 or TRBV12-4 and J usage is TRBJ1-4, with D hard to call. The CDR3 contains 14 residues. V was pared by 6 bases and J by 3 bases, with 11 bases between. As DNA, the CDR3 is TGTGCCAGCAGGCGCCCTGCAGCTAATGAAAAACTGTTTTTT. Translating it yields CASRRPAANEKLFF.

The chain recombines TRBV5-1 with TRBJ1-1; D is possibly TRBD1 (6 bases). CDR3 length: 17 residues. Germline values: CDR1 SGHRS, CDR2 YFSETQ. Trimming removed 1 base from V and 0 bases from J, with 16 bases in between. The CDR3 DNA sequence: TGCGCCAGCAGCTTGAGCAGGGGAAGCACCATGAACACTGAAGCTTTCTTT. Protein sequence: CASSLSRGSTMNTEAFF.

This clonotype was picked up many times. V is TRBV20-1 and J is TRBJ2-5; 8 bases are a match to TRBD1. V dropped 5 bases and J dropped 1; count of bases not matched to a gene: 3. In germline, CDR1 is DFQATT, CDR2 SNEGSKA (reference sequence). CDR3 length: 13 amino acids. The CDR3 nucleotides read TGCAGTGCTTGGGACAGGCGCCAAGAGACCCAGTACTTC. This codes for CSAWDRRQETQYF.